This note documents a single TCR beta chain sequence. This sample stems from a study of blood T cell repertoires in COVID-19. Study-wide context: Material from acute and convalescent COVID-19 was sourced from the United States, Italy and Spain. T cells, B-cell-depleted T cells, or PBMCs provided the cDNA or gDNA that served as material.

Original processing notes: By means of reference gene primer amplification, nucleated cell counts were estimated. Sequencing used immunoSEQ multiplex PCR; TCRdb keeps in-frame clones, though not all of them. For V, J and clone size, that table is used; D and trimming come from the DNA. The sample includes some 45,000 clones, over 80% of them seen just once. CDR1 and CDR2 (germline): KGHSH, LQKENI. The CDR3 runs 14 residues. V lost 2 bases, J lost 0 bases, and 8 bases lay in between. The TCR sequence derives from an elderly man in a cohort sampled during active COVID-19. This chain links TRBV18 with TRBJ2-7, with D perhaps TRBD1 (5 bases). The sequenced material came from peripheral blood. The CDR3 loop is CASSPDSRSYEQYF. The CDR3, as DNA: TGTGCCAGCTCACCAGACAGCCGCTCCTACGAGCAGTACTTC.